This T cell receptor beta chain emerged from a study of blood T cell repertoires in COVID-19. The wider study: Acute and convalescent COVID-19 specimens originated in the United States, Italy and Spain. The cDNA or gDNA used as material had been derived from T cells, B-cell-depleted T cells, or PBMCs.

The germline CDR1 and CDR2 sequences are MNHNY and SVGAGI (reference sequence). The CDR3 covers 14 residues. Losses at the gene ends were 4 bases for V and 2 bases for J; bases not matched to a gene: 1. Original data processing: Amplification of reference gene primers provided the estimated nucleated cell counts. The table came from immunoSEQ multiplex PCR; TCRdb's copy has only in-frame clones and leaves some out. For V, J and clone size, that table is used; D and trimming come from the DNA. The repertoire consists of 300,000 to 450,000 clones, with roughly 80% occurring once and the leading ten covering under 1.2%.

The clonotype was recovered from a human donor with acute or convalescent COVID-19. The donor label of this sample is uncertain. Sequenced material: peripheral blood. V is TRBV6-6 and J is TRBJ1-2, with 10 bases lining up with TRBD1. The CDR3 nucleotides are TGTGCCAGCAGTTCGGGACAGGGGAACTATGGCTACACCTTC. This codes for CASSSGQGNYGYTF.